This paragraph reports one TCR beta chain. In the original workflow: Reference gene primers were amplified, and this amplification served to estimate nucleated cell counts. The method was immunoSEQ multiplex PCR; TCRdb's version includes in-frame clones alone and lacks a portion of them. From that table come the V and J calls and clone size; the DNA was used to work out D and trimming. The sample records hundreds of thousands of clones, 70% to 85% being singletons. This record comes from a study of blood T cell repertoires in COVID-19. In the study overall: There were acute and convalescent COVID-19 samples, and they came from the United States, Italy and Spain. Sample material is recorded as cDNA or gDNA derived from T cells, B-cell-depleted T cells, or PBMCs.

This sequence originates from a woman aged 80 or older with acute or convalescent COVID-19. Input material: peripheral blood.

The CDR3 loop reads CASSQDLGRYSGNTIYF. The CDR3 coding sequence is TGTGCCAGCAGCCAAGATCTTGGCCGTTACTCTGGAAACACCATATATTTT. The chain is built from TRBV4-2 and TRBJ1-3; D is undetermined. The CDR3 runs 17 residues. V lost 0 bases, J lost 0 bases, and 12 bases lay in between. The germline V gene encodes CDR1 LGHNA and CDR2 YNFKEQ.